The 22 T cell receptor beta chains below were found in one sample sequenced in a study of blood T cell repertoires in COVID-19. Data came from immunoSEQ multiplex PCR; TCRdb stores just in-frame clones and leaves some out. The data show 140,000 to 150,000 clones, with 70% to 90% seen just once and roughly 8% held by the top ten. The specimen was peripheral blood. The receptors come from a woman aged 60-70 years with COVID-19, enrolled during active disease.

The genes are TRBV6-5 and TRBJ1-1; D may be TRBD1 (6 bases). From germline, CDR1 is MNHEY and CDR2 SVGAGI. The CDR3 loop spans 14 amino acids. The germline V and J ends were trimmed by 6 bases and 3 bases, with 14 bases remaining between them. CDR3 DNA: TGTGCCAGCAGCCTGACAGGTCGGGACACTGAAGCTTTCTTT. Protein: CASSLTGRDTEAFF.

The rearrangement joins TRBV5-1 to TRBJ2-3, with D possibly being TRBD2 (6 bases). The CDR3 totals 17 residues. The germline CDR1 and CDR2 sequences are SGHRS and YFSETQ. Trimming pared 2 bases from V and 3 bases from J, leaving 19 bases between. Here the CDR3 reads CASSLFPNGGVTDTQYF. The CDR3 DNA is TGCGCCAGCAGCTTATTCCCTAATGGCGGGGTGACAGATACGCAGTATTTT. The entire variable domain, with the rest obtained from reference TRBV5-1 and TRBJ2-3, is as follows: KAGVTQTPRYLIKTRGQQVTLSCSPISGHRSVSWYQQTPGQGLQFLFEYFSETQRNKGNFPGRFSGRQFSNSRSEMNVSTLELGDSALYLCASSLFPNGGVTDTQYFGPGTRLTVL.

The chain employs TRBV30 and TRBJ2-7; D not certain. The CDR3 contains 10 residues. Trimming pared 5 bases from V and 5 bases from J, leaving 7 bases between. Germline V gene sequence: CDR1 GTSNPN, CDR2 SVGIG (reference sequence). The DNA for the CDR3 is TGTGCCTGGGGATTCGACGAGCAGTACTTC. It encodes CAWGFDEQYF.

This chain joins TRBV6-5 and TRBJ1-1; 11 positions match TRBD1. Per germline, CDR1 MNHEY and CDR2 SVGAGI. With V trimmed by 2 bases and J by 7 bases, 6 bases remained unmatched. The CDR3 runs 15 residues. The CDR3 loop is CASSYLGTGGIEAFF. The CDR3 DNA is TGTGCCAGCAGTTACCTAGGGACAGGGGGAATTGAAGCTTTCTTT.

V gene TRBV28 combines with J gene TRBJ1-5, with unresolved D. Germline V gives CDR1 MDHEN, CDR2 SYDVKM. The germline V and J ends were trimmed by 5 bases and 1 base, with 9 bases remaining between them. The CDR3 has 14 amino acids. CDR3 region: CASSLGGSNQPQHF. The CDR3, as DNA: TGTGCCAGCAGTCTGGGCGGGAGCAATCAGCCCCAGCATTTT.

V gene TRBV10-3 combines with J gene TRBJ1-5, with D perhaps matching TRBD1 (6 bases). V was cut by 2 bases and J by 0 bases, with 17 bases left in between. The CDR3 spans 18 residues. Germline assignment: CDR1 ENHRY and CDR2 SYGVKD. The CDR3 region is CAISENTGSGDSNQPQHF. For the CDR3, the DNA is TGTGCCATCAGTGAGAATACAGGGTCCGGGGATAGCAATCAGCCCCAGCATTTT.

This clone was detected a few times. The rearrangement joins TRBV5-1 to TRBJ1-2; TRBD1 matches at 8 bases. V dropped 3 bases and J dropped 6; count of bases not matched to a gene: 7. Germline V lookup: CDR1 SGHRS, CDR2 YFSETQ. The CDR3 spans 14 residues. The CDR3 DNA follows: TGCGCCAGCAGCTATGATCGACAGGGGAATGGCTACACCTTC. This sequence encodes CASSYDRQGNGYTF.

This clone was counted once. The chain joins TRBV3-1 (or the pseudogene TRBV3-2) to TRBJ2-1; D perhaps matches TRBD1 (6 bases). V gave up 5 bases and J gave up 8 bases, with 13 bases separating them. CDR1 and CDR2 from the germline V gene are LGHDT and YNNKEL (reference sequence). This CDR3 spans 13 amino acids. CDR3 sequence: CASSTLGGYEQFF. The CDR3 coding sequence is TGTGCCAGCAGCACCCTTGGGGGCTATGAGCAGTTCTTC.

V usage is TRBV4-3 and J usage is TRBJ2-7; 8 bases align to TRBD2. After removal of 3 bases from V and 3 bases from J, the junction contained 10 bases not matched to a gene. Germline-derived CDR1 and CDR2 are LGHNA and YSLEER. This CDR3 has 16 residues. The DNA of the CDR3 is TGCGCCAGCAGCCAGGAAAGACCCACTAGCGGCTACGAGCAGTACTTC. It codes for CASSQERPTSGYEQYF.

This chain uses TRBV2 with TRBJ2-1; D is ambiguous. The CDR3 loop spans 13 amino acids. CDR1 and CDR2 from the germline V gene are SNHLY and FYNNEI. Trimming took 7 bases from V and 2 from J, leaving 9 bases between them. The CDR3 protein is CASIVGPYNEQFF. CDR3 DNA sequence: TGTGCCAGCATCGTTGGCCCCTACAATGAGCAGTTCTTC.

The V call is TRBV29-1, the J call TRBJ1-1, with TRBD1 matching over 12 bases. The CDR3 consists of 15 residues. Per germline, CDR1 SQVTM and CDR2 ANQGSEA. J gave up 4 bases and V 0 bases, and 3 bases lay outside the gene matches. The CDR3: CSVEEGTGGITEAFF. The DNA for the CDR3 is TGCAGCGTTGAAGAGGGGACAGGGGGCATCACTGAAGCTTTCTTT.

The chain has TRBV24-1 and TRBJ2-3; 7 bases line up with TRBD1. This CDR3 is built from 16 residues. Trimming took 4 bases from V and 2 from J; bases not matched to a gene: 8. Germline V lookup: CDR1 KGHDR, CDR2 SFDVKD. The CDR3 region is CATSDRGQALTDTQYF. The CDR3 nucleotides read TGTGCCACCAGTGACCGCGGACAGGCCCTCACAGATACGCAGTATTTT.

In DNA form, the CDR3 reads TGTGCCACCTCACCGGGACAGGGGTCCGAGCAGTACTTC. Protein sequence: CATSPGQGSEQYF. V gene TRBV21-1 combines with J gene TRBJ2-7; the table assigns TRBD1, which was not confirmed against the DNA. TRBV21-1 represents a pseudogene. The CDR3 totals 13 residues.

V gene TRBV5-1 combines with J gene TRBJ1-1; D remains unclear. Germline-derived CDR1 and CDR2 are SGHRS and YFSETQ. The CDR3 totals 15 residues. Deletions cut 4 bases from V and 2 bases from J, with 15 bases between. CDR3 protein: CASSASPTENTEAFF. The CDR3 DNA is TGCGCCAGCAGCGCCTCCCCCACAGAAAACACTGAAGCTTTCTTT.

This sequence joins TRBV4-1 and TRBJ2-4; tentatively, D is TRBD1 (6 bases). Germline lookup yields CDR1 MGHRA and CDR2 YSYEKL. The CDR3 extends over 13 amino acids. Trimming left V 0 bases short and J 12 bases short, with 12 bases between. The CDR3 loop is CASSQEGRGYQYF. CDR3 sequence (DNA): TGCGCCAGCAGCCAAGAGGGCAGGGGTTATCAGTACTTC.

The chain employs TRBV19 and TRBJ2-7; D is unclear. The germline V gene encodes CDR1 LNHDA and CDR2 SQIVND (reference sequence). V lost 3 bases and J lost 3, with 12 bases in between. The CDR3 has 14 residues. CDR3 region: CASSISWQRYEQYF. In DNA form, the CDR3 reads TGTGCCAGTAGTATCAGTTGGCAGCGCTACGAGCAGTACTTC.

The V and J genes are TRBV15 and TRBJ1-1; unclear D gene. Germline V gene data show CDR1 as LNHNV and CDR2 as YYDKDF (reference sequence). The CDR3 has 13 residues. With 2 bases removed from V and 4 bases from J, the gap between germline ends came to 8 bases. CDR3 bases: TGTGCCACCAGCAGAACAGAGGGCACTGAAGCTTTCTTT. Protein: CATSRTEGTEAFF.

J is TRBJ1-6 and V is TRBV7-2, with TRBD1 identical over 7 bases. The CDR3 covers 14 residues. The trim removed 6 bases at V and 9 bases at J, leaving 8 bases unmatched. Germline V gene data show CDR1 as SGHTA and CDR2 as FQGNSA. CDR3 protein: CASRQTGVASPLHF. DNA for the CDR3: TGTGCCAGCAGGCAAACAGGGGTCGCTTCACCCCTCCACTTT.

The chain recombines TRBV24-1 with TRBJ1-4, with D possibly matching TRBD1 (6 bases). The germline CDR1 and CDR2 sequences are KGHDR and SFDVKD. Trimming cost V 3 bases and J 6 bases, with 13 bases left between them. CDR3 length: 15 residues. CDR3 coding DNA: TGTGCCACCAGTGATCCCAGGGGCCAAGATGAAAAACTGTTTTTT. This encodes CATSDPRGQDEKLFF.

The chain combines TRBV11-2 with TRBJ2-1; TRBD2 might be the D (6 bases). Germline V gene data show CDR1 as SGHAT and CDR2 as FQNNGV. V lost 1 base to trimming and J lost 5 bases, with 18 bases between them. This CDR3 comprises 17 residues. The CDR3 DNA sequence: TGTGCCAGCAGCTTAGGACGGCGGGGACTCATCAACAATGAGCAGTTCTTC. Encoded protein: CASSLGRRGLINNEQFF.

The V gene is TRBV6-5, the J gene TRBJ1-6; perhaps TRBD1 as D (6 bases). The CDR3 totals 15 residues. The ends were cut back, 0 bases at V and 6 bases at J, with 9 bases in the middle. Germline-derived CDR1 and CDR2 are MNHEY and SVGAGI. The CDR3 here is CASSYSQGINSPLHF. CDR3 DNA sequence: TGTGCCAGCAGTTACTCCCAGGGGATTAATTCACCCCTCCACTTT.

This CDR3 is CASSLVHYEQYF. The CDR3, as DNA: TGTGCCAGCAGCTTAGTCCACTACGAGCAGTACTTC. V and J are TRBV7-2 and TRBJ2-7; D unresolved. There are 12 residues in the CDR3. Germline CDR1 is SGHTA and CDR2 is FQGNSA. V was cut by 1 base and J by 3 bases, with 4 bases left in between.